This T cell receptor (beta chain) was observed in a study of T-cell reconstitution after alpha-beta-depleted transplantation in children. Preparation of the TCRbeta library was carried out with unique molecular identifiers. In TCRdb, the PCR reads were re-called with MiXCR into one record per CDR3 protein. The data contain about 900,000 distinct CDR3 sequences, 25% to 35% of them singletons. This clonotype occurred a few times. Germline CDR1 SNHLY, CDR2 FYNNEI. There are 14 residues in the CDR3. V lost 6 bases and J lost 4, with 15 bases in between. The sequence derives from a boy under two years old who had a stem cell transplant for SCID, so the T cells may come from the graft donor. The chain joins TRBV2 to TRBJ1-1; tentative D call: TRBD1 (6 bases). Sample: PBMCs, mostly from graft donor cells, taken 360 days after TCRalphabeta/CD19-depleted stem cell transplant. DNA of the CDR3: TGTGCCAGCAGCCCTCATACAGGGCGCACTGAAGCTTTCTTT. Encoded protein: CASSPHTGRTEAFF.